This note documents a single TCR beta chain sequence. Its antigen is currently not known. Base quality data are lacking; no much larger clone is found one base away. TCR beta CDR3 regions were sequenced from DNA using the immunoSEQ Assay. As for the original processing: T cell density was computed as TCR beta template counts normalized to usable DNA estimated by amplifying housekeeping genes. Richness was estimated using the preseqR package, with extrapolation to 400,000 templates for PBMC samples and to 120,000 templates for tissue samples. Clonality was defined as one minus Pielou's evenness. Differential abundance testing on productive amino-acid clonotypes, with a minimum total count of 5 and an alpha of 0.1, was used to identify tissue-enriched TCRs. The Jaccard Index and the Morisita Overlap Index were used to measure repertoire overlap between compartments. TCR beta CDR3s were clustered by GLIPH together with public tetramer-defined viral CDR3s, and at least three viral sequences plus V-gene enrichment were required for viral motifs. The table was pulled from immuneACCESS by TCRdb, which kept in-frame rearrangements only. Such tables lose some clones; where checked, under half of the loss comes from unresolved V genes, and the rest has no known cause. The V and J calls and the clone size are those of that table, but D and trimming were determined from the DNA. In all, the sample holds roughly 30,000 clones, and about 88% of those were seen once. The ten largest clones capture 4% to 5% of the sample.

The cysteine opens and the phenylalanine closes a CDR3 of 13 amino acids. The kept DNA is CDR3 alone, 39 bases in frame from the first base. V is pared back by 0 bases and J by 2 bases, with 4 bases lying between the germline termini. As encoded in the germline V gene, CDR1 is SGDLS while CDR2 is YYNGEE. This sample was included in a study of T cells in localized non-small cell lung cancer (TCRdb year 2020). In the study overall: T cell repertoires of 200 to 250 early-stage NSCLC patients were analyzed, with tumors being compared against uninvolved tumor-adjacent lungs. All 220 or so NSCLC patients in the cohort were treatment-naive and had localized lung tumors that were resected. A mean age of around 66 years was recorded for the NSCLC patients, of whom roughly 130 were male and 95 to 110 were female. Overall study outcomes, separate from this receptor: The highest T cell clonality was observed in uninvolved tumor-adjacent lung, where clonality exceeded that of tumor, suggesting that antigenic responses were more focused in uninvolved tumor-adjacent lung. Longer overall survival was associated with higher blood T cell density, whereas shorter survival was associated with higher adjacent-lung clonality. Because multi-region tumor sequencing was not done, intratumor heterogeneity could not be ruled out. A median of approximately 62 of the top 100 tumor clones turned up in the paired uninvolved adjacent lung, and fewer than 35 of those clones also ranked among the top 100 of that same adjacent lung. Because the study design was exploratory, TCR variables were selected using unadjusted p-values without false-discovery rate correction.

At diagnosis, tumor, uninvolved tumor-adjacent lung and peripheral blood were collected and then preserved as a mix of FFPE and fresh-frozen material. For TCR repertoire profiling, blood samples were analyzed in the form of peripheral blood mononuclear cells. The source is a woman aged 40-69 years with stage I lung adenocarcinoma. The sample consisted of peripheral blood, taken before any cancer treatment. Recombination connected TRBV9 to TRBJ2-3, with no reliable assignment of the D segment. The sequence in DNA is TGTGCCAGCAGCGTAGGTCTCACAGATACGCAGTATTTT. The resulting protein is CASSVGLTDTQYF.